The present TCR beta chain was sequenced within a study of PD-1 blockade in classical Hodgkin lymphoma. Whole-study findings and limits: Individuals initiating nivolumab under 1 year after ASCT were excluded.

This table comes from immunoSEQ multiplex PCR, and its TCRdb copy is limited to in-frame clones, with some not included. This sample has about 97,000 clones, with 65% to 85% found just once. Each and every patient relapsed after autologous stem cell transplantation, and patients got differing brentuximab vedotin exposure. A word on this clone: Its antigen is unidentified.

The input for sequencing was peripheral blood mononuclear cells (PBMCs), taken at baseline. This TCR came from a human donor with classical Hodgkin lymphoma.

The CDR3: CASSLPGQYYEQYF. In DNA form, the CDR3 reads TGTGCCAGCAGTTTACCGGGACAGTACTACGAGCAGTACTTC. The chain combines TRBV28 with TRBJ2-7, with 7 bases matching TRBD1. The CDR3 loop spans 14 amino acids. The V and J ends lost 2 bases and 3 bases, in that order; junction bases with no gene match: 4. Germline V CDR1 and CDR2: MDHEN, SYDVKM.